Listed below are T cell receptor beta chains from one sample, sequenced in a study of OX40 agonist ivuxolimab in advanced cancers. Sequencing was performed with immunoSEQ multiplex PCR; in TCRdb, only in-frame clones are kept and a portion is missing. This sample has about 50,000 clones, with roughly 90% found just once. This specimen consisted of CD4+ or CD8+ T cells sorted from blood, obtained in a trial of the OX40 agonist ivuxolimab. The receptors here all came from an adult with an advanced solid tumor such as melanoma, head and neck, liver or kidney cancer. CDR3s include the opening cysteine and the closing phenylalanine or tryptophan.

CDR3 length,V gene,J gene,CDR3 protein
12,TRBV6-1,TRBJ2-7,CASSHKPYEQYF
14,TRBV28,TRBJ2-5,CATRGQTSWETQYF
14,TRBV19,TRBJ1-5,CASSPDVSNQPQHF
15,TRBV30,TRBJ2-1,CAWSSGLAAVNEQFF
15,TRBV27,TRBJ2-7,CASSRQARVPYEQYF
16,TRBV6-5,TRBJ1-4,CASSYRQPATNEKLFF
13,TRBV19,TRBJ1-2,CASSPTKGYGYTF
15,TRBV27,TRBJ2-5,CASSLRPGGLETQYF
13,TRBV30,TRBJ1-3,CASQAISGNTIYF
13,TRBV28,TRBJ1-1,CASSFGRKTEAFF